The 26 T cell receptor beta chains in this list originate from one sample, sequenced in a study of technical replicates of blood from several donors. Profiling relied on immunoSEQ multiplex PCR, and the TCRdb table lists in-frame clones only, not all of them. The sample holds more than 55,000 clones, approximately 90% seen once. The sequenced sample was T cells isolated from PBMCs. These receptors came from a human donor in good health.

The genes are TRBV19 and TRBJ2-5; D gene ambiguous. V was shortened by 1 base and J by 4 bases, with 10 bases between the two germline ends. The CDR3 has 14 amino acids. Germline lookup yields CDR1 LNHDA and CDR2 SQIVND (reference sequence). CDR3 amino acids: CASSIVQASETQYF. For the CDR3, the DNA is TGTGCCAGTAGTATAGTCCAGGCTTCAGAGACCCAGTACTTC.

The gene calls are TRBV6-4 and TRBJ2-3; D uncertain. Trimming shortened V by 2 bases and J by 8 bases, and 14 bases separated the two germline ends. CDR3 length: 14 amino acids. Germline loops: CDR1 MRHNA, CDR2 SNTAGT. CDR3 sequence reads: CASSDRLDRRTQYF. In DNA form, the CDR3 reads TGTGCCAGCAGTGACAGGCTAGACCGACGTACGCAGTATTTT.

V and J are TRBV15 and TRBJ2-7; unclear D gene. The CDR3 spans 16 residues. Germline values: CDR1 LNHNV, CDR2 YYDKDF (reference sequence). The V end was cut by 1 base, the J end by 3 bases, with 16 bases between. DNA of the CDR3: TGTGCCACCAGCAGAGCAATTGGTGTCAGAATCTACGAGCAGTACTTC. It specifies CATSRAIGVRIYEQYF.

The chain carries TRBV2 and TRBJ1-5; 8 positions match TRBD1. The CDR3 totals 13 residues. Germline CDR1 reads SNHLY; CDR2 reads FYNNEI. V lost 11 bases to trimming and J lost 7 bases; unmatched junction nucleotides: 10. CDR3 amino acids: CAGTGTGNQPQHF. CDR3 bases: TGTGCCGGAACCGGGACAGGTAACCAGCCCCAGCATTTT.

The chain is built from TRBV4-2 and TRBJ2-7, with D possibly being TRBD1 (6 bases). Germline-derived CDR1 and CDR2 are LGHNA and YNFKEQ. Deletions cut 0 bases from V and 3 bases from J, with 6 bases between. The CDR3 is made up of 13 amino acids. This CDR3 reads CASSQDRGYEQYF. CDR3 sequence (DNA): TGTGCCAGCAGCCAAGACAGGGGCTACGAGCAGTACTTC.

V usage is TRBV2 and J usage is TRBJ2-7; D unclear. Germline V gives CDR1 SNHLY, CDR2 FYNNEI. The CDR3 has 11 residues. The V end was cut by 3 bases, the J end by 2 bases, with 2 bases between. The CDR3 protein is CASSDTYEQYF. The CDR3 region has the DNA TGTGCCAGCAGTGATACCTACGAGCAGTACTTC.

This chain joins TRBV30 and TRBJ2-7; a possible D gene is TRBD1 (5 bases). Trimming removed 1 base from V and 0 bases from J, with 7 bases in between. The CDR3 is made up of 13 amino acids. The germline V gene encodes CDR1 GTSNPN and CDR2 SVGIG (reference sequence). DNA of the CDR3: TGTGCCTGGAGTGGGGGCTCCTCCTACGAGCAGTACTTC. It is translated as CAWSGGSSYEQYF.

The rearrangement uses TRBV9 and TRBJ2-5, with 9 bases that match TRBD2. Germline V gene data show CDR1 as SGDLS and CDR2 as YYNGEE. The length of the CDR3 is 14 residues. J lost 4 bases, V lost 3 bases, and 4 bases had no gene match. CDR3 in amino acids: CASSASLAGETQYF. The CDR3 DNA reads as TGTGCCAGCAGCGCTTCACTAGCGGGAGAGACCCAGTACTTC.

The J gene is TRBJ2-2, the V gene TRBV6-4; D gene ambiguous. Trimming stripped 0 bases from V and 6 bases from J, with 5 bases between. The V gene's germline CDR1 is MRHNA and CDR2 SNTAGT. The CDR3 totals 13 residues. The CDR3 loop is CASSDSTPGELFF. The CDR3, as DNA: TGTGCCAGCAGTGACTCGACTCCCGGGGAGCTGTTTTTT.

The chain has TRBV5-1 and TRBJ2-2; TRBD1 matches at 7 bases. CDR1 and CDR2 from the germline V gene are SGHRS and YFSETQ. V was pared by 2 bases and J by 4 bases, with 8 bases of the junction left unmatched. This CDR3 comprises 16 residues. The CDR3 coding sequence is TGCGCCAGCAGCTTACTACAGACAGGGAGCACCGGGGAGCTGTTTTTT. Translation gives CASSLLQTGSTGELFF.

The table lists this clone with a count of one. The CDR3 sequence is CASSGDYSETYYEQYF. In nucleotides, the CDR3 is TGTGCCAGCAGCGGAGACTATAGTGAAACTTACTACGAGCAGTACTTC. The chain links TRBV7-9 to TRBJ2-7; weak D call: TRBD2 (5 bases). The ends were cut back, 5 bases at V and 3 bases at J, with 20 bases in the middle. CDR1 and CDR2 from the germline V gene are SEHNR and FQNEAQ (reference sequence). The CDR3 sequence is 16 residues long.

The chain joins TRBV18 to TRBJ1-1; D is possibly TRBD1 (5 bases). The CDR3 spans 15 residues. The germline CDR1 and CDR2 sequences are KGHSH and LQKENI. V lost 5 bases and J lost 4, with 17 bases in between. This CDR3 reads CASSTNRFSGTEAFF. Here the CDR3 DNA reads TGTGCCAGCTCAACAAACAGGTTCTCCGGCACTGAAGCTTTCTTT.

This chain links TRBV7-2 with TRBJ1-2; 10 bases align to TRBD1. The CDR3 runs to 14 residues. Trimming removed 1 base from V and 4 bases from J; junction bases left unmatched: 0. CDR1 is SGHTA, CDR2 FQGNSA, per germline. The CDR3 nucleotides read TGTGCCAGCAGCTTAGGGACAGGGGGCTATGGCTACACCTTC. It yields the protein CASSLGTGGYGYTF.

This rearrangement joins TRBV11-2 to TRBJ1-2, with a tentative D call TRBD1 (5 bases). V dropped 5 bases and J dropped 8 bases, with 15 bases sitting between them. Germline V lookup: CDR1 SGHAT, CDR2 FQNNGV. This CDR3 is built from 13 residues. CDR3 amino acids: CASSPRGWEGYTF. CDR3 coding DNA: TGTGCCAGCAGCCCTCGGGGGTGGGAAGGCTACACCTTC.

V usage is TRBV27 and J usage is TRBJ1-1, with D uncertain. CDR1 and CDR2 (germline): MNHEY, SMNVEV (reference sequence). This CDR3 region has 14 residues. The V end was cut by 4 bases, the J end by 7 bases, with 16 bases between. In nucleotides, the CDR3 is TGTGCCAGCAGTTGGACGGGTTATCGGGGTGAAGCTTTCTTT. This encodes CASSWTGYRGEAFF.

The V call is TRBV7-2, the J call TRBJ1-1; D remains ambiguous. In germline, CDR1 is SGHTA, CDR2 FQGNSA. The V gene lost 1 base and the J gene lost 7 bases, with 10 bases spanning the gap. The CDR3 consists of 13 residues. The CDR3 region has the DNA TGTGCCAGCAGCTTAGTGGACTGGGGTGAAGCTTTCTTT. Translating it yields CASSLVDWGEAFF.

The CDR3: CSARDNGELFF. The DNA for the CDR3 is TGCAGTGCTAGAGATAACGGGGAGCTGTTTTTT. The J gene is TRBJ2-2, the V gene TRBV20-1; D gene unclear. V was cut by 0 bases and J by 7 bases, with 3 bases left in between. CDR3 length: 11 amino acids. The germline V gene encodes CDR1 DFQATT and CDR2 SNEGSKA (reference sequence).

This rearrangement joins TRBV29-1 to TRBJ2-7, with 8 bases lining up with TRBD2. This CDR3 region has 14 residues. The germline gives CDR1 SQVTM, CDR2 ANQGSEA. V gave up 6 bases and J gave up 4 bases; unmatched junction bases: 11. CDR3: CSVAYSGGPYEQYF. The DNA of the CDR3 is TGCAGCGTCGCCTACTCGGGAGGGCCTTACGAGCAGTACTTC.

V is TRBV30 and J is TRBJ1-1; D perhaps matches TRBD1 (5 bases). The germline V gene has CDR1 GTSNPN and CDR2 SVGIG (reference sequence). The CDR3 has 12 residues. V was cut by 0 bases and J by 6 bases, with 8 bases left in between. CDR3 loop: CAWSVRGSEAFF. The CDR3 nucleotides are TGTGCCTGGAGTGTAAGGGGTTCTGAAGCTTTCTTT.

The sample holds one count of this clone. The chain links TRBV5-8 to TRBJ2-5; TRBD2 matches at 9 bases. The V gene end was trimmed by 5 bases and the J gene end by 5 bases; junction bases not matched to a gene: 13. This CDR3 has 16 amino acids. The germline V gene encodes CDR1 SGHTS and CDR2 YDEGEE. Written as DNA, the CDR3 is TGTGCCAGCAGTATGAGCGGGAGGCCCTCCGGGGAGACCCAGTACTTC. It encodes CASSMSGRPSGETQYF.

The chain links TRBV30 to TRBJ1-5, with D perhaps matching TRBD1 (6 bases). CDR1 is GTSNPN, CDR2 SVGIG, per germline (reference sequence). V was cut by 0 bases and J by 8 bases, with 14 bases left in between. The CDR3 has 14 amino acids. The CDR3 protein is CAWSVRGAREPQHF. CDR3 in DNA: TGTGCCTGGAGTGTACGGGGGGCGAGGGAGCCCCAGCATTTT.

CDR3: CASRGGQINYGYTF. Written as DNA, the CDR3 is TGTGCCAGTAGAGGGGGACAGATTAACTATGGCTACACCTTC. This chain joins TRBV19 and TRBJ1-2; 7 bases agree with TRBD1. Trimming cost V 6 bases and J 1 base; bases outside gene matches: 5. The germline V gene has CDR1 LNHDA and CDR2 SQIVND (reference sequence). The CDR3 has 14 amino acids. The full variable domain, its missing parts supplied by reference TRBV19 and TRBJ1-2, is DGGITQSPKYLFRKEGQNVTLSCEQNLNHDAMYWYRQDPGQGLRLIYYSQIVNDFQKGDIAEGYSVSREKKESFPLTVTSAQKNPTAFYLCASRGGQINYGYTFGSGTRLTVV.

This chain connects TRBV20-1 to TRBJ2-7; the match to TRBD2 covers 7 bases. This CDR3 is 11 amino acids long. Germline-derived CDR1 and CDR2 are DFQATT and SNEGSKA (reference sequence). CDR3 sequence: CRAEAGPEQYF. The CDR3 DNA reads as TGCAGGGCGGAAGCGGGACCCGAGCAGTACTTC.

The chain combines TRBV5-1 with TRBJ1-2; TRBD1 is a possible D gene (6 bases). The germline V and J ends were trimmed by 7 bases and 7 bases, with 23 bases remaining between them. This CDR3 region has 15 residues. Germline assignment: CDR1 SGHRS and CDR2 YFSETQ. CDR3 amino acids: CASRTIRGLVGGYTF. CDR3 DNA sequence: TGCGCCAGCCGCACTATCAGGGGTTTAGTTGGTGGCTACACCTTC.

This chain joins TRBV19 and TRBJ1-1; D might be TRBD1 (6 bases). Germline V gene sequence: CDR1 LNHDA, CDR2 SQIVND (reference sequence). Trimming pared 10 bases from V and 3 bases from J, leaving 9 bases between. CDR3 length: 11 residues. CDR3 bases: TGTGCCACCCGACAGGACACTGAAGCTTTCTTT. Translation: CATRQDTEAFF.

The chain recombines TRBV19 with TRBJ1-1; TRBD1 might be the D (6 bases). The length of the CDR3 is 14 residues. Germline V CDR1 and CDR2: LNHDA, SQIVND (reference sequence). Trimming took off 5 bases at V and 0 bases at J, with 10 bases between the two ends. Here the CDR3 reads CASSPGQLNTEAFF. The CDR3 bases are TGTGCCAGTAGTCCAGGACAGCTGAACACTGAAGCTTTCTTT.